One and the same sample provided the 5 T cell receptor beta chains below, sequenced in a study of blood T cell repertoires in COVID-19. Sequenced by immunoSEQ multiplex PCR; TCRdb stores in-frame clones only, minus some. In the table there are fewer than 85,000 clones, around 74% of which are singletons. Sequencing was performed on peripheral blood. The source of these receptors is a human donor with acute or convalescent COVID-19. The donor label of this sample is uncertain.

The rearrangement links TRBV7-2 to TRBJ2-2; TRBD2 agrees at 7 bases. Germline-derived CDR1 and CDR2 are SGHTA and FQGNSA. With 6 bases clipped from V and 0 bases from J, the junction kept 7 bases outside the gene matches. CDR3 length: 16 amino acids. CDR3 sequence (DNA): TGTGCCAGCAGTCTTACTAGCGCCGCGAACACCGGGGAGCTGTTTTTT. Translated: CASSLTSAANTGELFF.

This clone was counted once. The J gene is TRBJ1-3, the V gene TRBV6-5; D not certain. V dropped 6 bases and J dropped 10 bases, with 10 bases sitting between them. This CDR3 has 11 residues. Germline values: CDR1 MNHEY, CDR2 SVGAGI. The CDR3 reads CASSEGWTIYF. The DNA of the CDR3 is TGTGCCAGCAGCGAGGGTTGGACCATATATTTT.

The rearrangement links TRBV30 to TRBJ2-3; 13 bases line up with TRBD2. The CDR3 consists of 16 residues. V lost 1 base and J lost 4; bases outside the gene matches: 5. The germline V gene has CDR1 GTSNPN and CDR2 SVGIG (reference sequence). The chain's CDR3 is CAWSEGLAGFADTQYF. The DNA for the CDR3 is TGTGCCTGGAGTGAGGGACTAGCGGGATTCGCAGATACGCAGTATTTT. The full variable domain, in which reference TRBV30 and TRBJ2-3 provide the parts outside the CDR3, is SQTIHQWPATLVQPVGSPLSLECTVEGTSNPNLYWYRQAAGRGLQLLFYSVGIGQISSEVPQNLSASRPQDRQFILSSKKLLLSDSGFYLCAWSEGLAGFADTQYFGPGTRLTVL.

The chain carries TRBV2 and TRBJ2-2; 10 bases agree with TRBD2. Looked up from germline, CDR1 is SNHLY and CDR2 is FYNNEI. The CDR3 has 15 amino acids. V shed 7 bases and J 3 bases; nucleotides not matched to a gene: 5. The CDR3 DNA reads TGTGCCAGCAAGCCGCTAGCGGGAGACACCGGGGAGCTGTTTTTT. This translates into CASKPLAGDTGELFF.

CDR3 amino acids: CASSQGQGWETQYF. CDR3 in DNA: TGTGCCAGCAGCCAGGGACAGGGTTGGGAGACCCAGTACTTC. The chain has TRBV4-2 and TRBJ2-5, with TRBD1 identical over 9 bases. V trimming: 3 bases; J trimming: 5 bases; junction bases outside the gene matches: 4. Germline assignment: CDR1 LGHNA and CDR2 YNFKEQ. The CDR3 runs 14 residues.